Presented here are 28 T cell receptor beta chains from one specimen sequenced in a study of T cells in tumors after PD-1 blockade. The repertoire was sequenced with immunoSEQ multiplex PCR; TCRdb's copy has only in-frame clones and lacks some. Of 20,000 to 30,000 clones detected, roughly 82% appear once; the ten largest clones hold 12%. The sample in question was PBMCs, obtained after anti-PD-1 treatment. These receptors came from a human donor with basal cell carcinoma.

The CDR3 sequence is CASSAAGGLAKNIQYF. The CDR3 DNA follows: TGTGCCAGCAGCGCCGCAGGGGGGCTAGCCAAAAACATTCAGTACTTC. The chain recombines TRBV28 with TRBJ2-4, with a possible D match to TRBD1 (7 bases). The CDR3 contains 16 residues. CDR1 and CDR2 from the germline V gene are MDHEN and SYDVKM. V lost 6 bases to trimming and J lost 0 bases, with 15 bases between them.

The chain employs TRBV6-5 and TRBJ1-5, with TRBD1 as a possible D gene (5 bases). Deletions cut 6 bases from V and 4 bases from J, with 10 bases between. This CDR3 is built from 13 residues. Germline CDR1 reads MNHEY; CDR2 reads SVGAGI. In nucleotides, the CDR3 is TGTGCCAGCAGGGTTGAGGGGAATCAGCCCCAGCATTTT. This codes for CASRVEGNQPQHF.

The chain employs TRBV7-9 and TRBJ2-2; D not certain. V dropped 5 bases and J dropped 0 bases, with 7 bases sitting between them. This CDR3 comprises 14 residues. Germline V gene lookup returns CDR1 SEHNR and CDR2 FQNEAQ (reference sequence). CDR3 loop: CASSLASNTGELFF. The DNA of the CDR3 is TGTGCCAGCAGCCTTGCTTCGAACACCGGGGAGCTGTTTTTT.

The gene calls are TRBV5-1 and TRBJ1-1; no firm D call. The CDR3 has 13 amino acids. CDR1 SGHRS and CDR2 YFSETQ come from the germline V gene. With 5 bases removed from V and 3 bases from J, the gap between germline ends came to 11 bases. Here the CDR3 reads CASSSISDTEAFF. DNA of the CDR3: TGCGCCAGCAGTTCGATATCGGACACTGAAGCTTTCTTT.

The rearrangement uses TRBV6-6 and TRBJ2-4; D may match TRBD1 or TRBD2 (5 bases each). Germline V lookup: CDR1 MNHNY, CDR2 SVGAGI (reference sequence). The length of the CDR3 is 15 residues. Trimming cost V 6 bases and J 2 bases, with 14 bases left between them. The CDR3, as DNA: TGTGCCAGCAGCCTGGGGGATAGGACCAAAAACATTCAGTACTTC. As protein: CASSLGDRTKNIQYF.

This chain joins TRBV19 and TRBJ2-3, with no clear D. V lost 7 bases, J lost 0 bases, and 14 bases lay in between. Germline CDR1 LNHDA, CDR2 SQIVND (reference sequence). The CDR3 runs 15 residues. CDR3 sequence reads: CASTGNGRSTDTQYF. CDR3 nucleotides: TGTGCCAGTACAGGAAACGGACGGAGCACAGATACGCAGTATTTT.

This clone has only a few counts. The V call is TRBV7-3, the J call TRBJ1-6; D call uncertain. V lost 2 bases and J 7 bases, leaving 9 bases between the germline ends. This CDR3 spans 14 amino acids. The germline V gene encodes CDR1 SGHTA and CDR2 FQGTGA. DNA of the CDR3: TGTGCCAGCAGCTTATATCGCGGGAATTCACCCCTCCACTTT. The encoded protein is CASSLYRGNSPLHF.

CDR3 bases: TGCAGCGTTGAAGGAGGTGGGCATTCGGTGTCGCAGTATTTT. Its protein is CSVEGGGHSVSQYF. V is TRBV29-1 and J is TRBJ2-3; D unclear. Trimming took 1 base from V and 10 from J, leaving 18 bases between them. Germline CDR1 and CDR2: SQVTM and ANQGSEA. This CDR3 is 14 amino acids long.

The V and J genes are TRBV9 and TRBJ2-1; 7 nucleotides align to TRBD2. Germline-derived CDR1 and CDR2 are SGDLS and YYNGEE. V lost 5 bases to trimming and J lost 0 bases; unmatched junction nucleotides: 5. The length of the CDR3 is 15 residues. The CDR3 sequence is CASSRRDYSYNEQFF. CDR3 in DNA: TGTGCCAGCAGTCGCCGGGACTACTCCTACAATGAGCAGTTCTTC.

The chain couples TRBV6-5 to TRBJ2-7, with 7 nucleotides matching TRBD2. The CDR3 consists of 13 residues. J lost 9 bases, V lost 7 bases, and 12 bases had no gene match. CDR1 is MNHEY, CDR2 SVGAGI, per germline. CDR3 sequence reads: CASMGGTGFVQYF. CDR3 nucleotides: TGTGCCAGCATGGGGGGGACCGGTTTCGTGCAGTACTTC.

V is TRBV6-1 and J is TRBJ2-6, with D unclear. Germline CDR1 and CDR2: MNHNS and SASEGT. The V end was cut by 4 bases, the J end by 0 bases, with 19 bases between. The CDR3 runs 19 residues. The CDR3 DNA is TGTGCCAGCAGTGTTCGGCCCAGACGTGGAGTCTCTGGGGCCAACGTCCTGACTTTC. Amino acid sequence: CASSVRPRRGVSGANVLTF.

The chain employs TRBV5-5 and TRBJ2-7, with TRBD1 matching 9 bases. Germline CDR1 and CDR2: SGHKS and YYEKEE (reference sequence). The CDR3 extends over 13 amino acids. With V trimmed by 4 bases and J by 2 bases, 1 base remained unmatched. DNA of the CDR3: TGTGCCAGCAGCCGACAGGGGGCCTACGAGCAGTACTTC. Translated, it gives CASSRQGAYEQYF.

This sequence joins TRBV19 and TRBJ1-1; TRBD1 aligns across 9 bases. The germline CDR1 and CDR2 sequences are LNHDA and SQIVND (reference sequence). The length of the CDR3 is 14 residues. The V and J ends lost 8 bases and 0 bases, in that order; junction bases with no gene match: 4. The CDR3: CASGRDRVNTEAFF. CDR3 sequence (DNA): TGTGCCAGTGGTAGGGACAGGGTGAACACTGAAGCTTTCTTT.

The chain carries TRBV28 and TRBJ2-1; D gene uncertain. This CDR3 has 11 residues. Germline V gene data show CDR1 as MDHEN and CDR2 as SYDVKM. The V and J ends lost 5 bases and 9 bases respectively, with 8 bases between them. CDR3 nucleotides: TGTGCCAGCAGTGCCGACATTGAGCAGTTCTTC. Its translation is CASSADIEQFF. Supplemented by reference TRBV28 and TRBJ2-1, the full variable domain reads DVKVTQSSRYLVKRTGEKVFLECVQDMDHENMFWYRQDPGLGLRLIYFSYDVKMKEKGDIPEGYSVSREKKERFSLILESASTNQTSMYLCASSADIEQFFGPGTRLTVL.

The CDR3 DNA follows: TGTGCCAGCAGCGTAGAAAGGGGCAACACCGGGGAGCTGTTTTTT. Translation: CASSVERGNTGELFF. The chain carries TRBV9 and TRBJ2-2; tentatively, D is TRBD1 (5 bases). Between the trimmed V and J ends, which lost 0 bases and 2 bases, there was a span of 8 bases. The germline CDR1 and CDR2 sequences are SGDLS and YYNGEE. The CDR3 sequence is 15 residues long.

This rearrangement joins TRBV2 to TRBJ2-7; TRBD1 is a possible D gene (5 bases). Trimming took off 8 bases at V and 4 bases at J, with 15 bases between the two ends. Germline CDR1 SNHLY, CDR2 FYNNEI. The CDR3 is made up of 13 amino acids. In nucleotides, the CDR3 is TGTGCCAGCCGGACAAGGGCGACTTACGAGCAGTACTTC. Translation gives CASRTRATYEQYF.

This clone has more than one count but fewer than ten. The chain carries TRBV19 and TRBJ2-4, with 10 bases matching TRBD1. The J segment lost 6 bases and the V segment lost 5 bases, leaving 4 bases of the junction unmatched. Germline V lookup: CDR1 LNHDA, CDR2 SQIVND (reference sequence). The CDR3 is 14 amino acids. The CDR3 is CASSSGQGRNIQYF. CDR3 nucleotide sequence: TGTGCCAGTAGTTCGGGACAGGGGAGAAACATTCAGTACTTC.

This chain joins TRBV29-1 and TRBJ2-3; 8 bases are shared with TRBD2. Trimming removed 4 bases from V and 2 bases from J; junction bases left unmatched: 5. The V gene's germline CDR1 is SQVTM and CDR2 ANQGSEA. The length of the CDR3 is 14 residues. This CDR3 is CSVGRGGLTDTQYF. The DNA of the CDR3 is TGCAGCGTTGGACGGGGGGGCCTCACAGATACGCAGTATTTT.

This clone is a singleton in its sample. The rearrangement links TRBV4-1 to TRBJ2-2; weak D call: TRBD1 (6 bases). Germline CDR1 is MGHRA and CDR2 is YSYEKL. Trimming left V 3 bases short and J 2 bases short, with 16 bases between. CDR3 length: 17 residues. CDR3 amino acids: CASSQAGQTFNTGELFF. CDR3 sequence (DNA): TGCGCCAGCAGCCAGGCTGGACAGACTTTTAACACCGGGGAGCTGTTTTTT.

This clone was seen a few times. The V gene is TRBV5-4, the J gene TRBJ1-6; D is ambiguous. CDR3 size: 13 residues. With 4 bases removed from V and 5 bases from J, the gap between germline ends came to 7 bases. Looked up from germline, CDR1 is SGHNT and CDR2 is YYREEE (reference sequence). The DNA of the CDR3 is TGTGCCAGCAGCAGGACTCATAATTCACCCCTCCACTTT. Translated, it gives CASSRTHNSPLHF.

The V gene is TRBV2, the J gene TRBJ2-1, with unresolved D. Trimming took off 7 bases at V and 2 bases at J, with 18 bases between the two ends. Germline CDR1 SNHLY, CDR2 FYNNEI. This CDR3 is 16 amino acids long. The CDR3: CASTKEEVRTYNEQFF. The CDR3 DNA sequence: TGTGCCAGCACCAAAGAAGAGGTGAGGACCTACAATGAGCAGTTCTTC. The variable domain in full, completed from reference TRBV2 and TRBJ2-1, reads EPEVTQTPSHQVTQMGQEVILRCVPISNHLYFYWYRQILGQKVEFLVSFYNNEISEKSEIFDDQFSVERPDGSNFTLKIRSTKLEDSAMYFCASTKEEVRTYNEQFFGPGTRLTVL.

The chain is built from TRBV2 and TRBJ2-3, with unresolved D. The germline V gene encodes CDR1 SNHLY and CDR2 FYNNEI. The CDR3 has 13 amino acids. The ends were cut back, 4 bases at V and 3 bases at J, with 8 bases in the middle. CDR3 residues: CASSVGPTDTQYF. DNA for the CDR3: TGTGCCAGCAGTGTAGGGCCTACAGATACGCAGTATTTT.

This chain joins TRBV10-1 and TRBJ2-2; TRBD1 agrees at 8 bases. Germline loops: CDR1 WNHNN, CDR2 SYGVQD (reference sequence). The J segment lost 5 bases and the V segment lost 2 bases, leaving 4 bases of the junction unmatched. The CDR3 is 15 amino acids. CDR3 coding DNA: TGCGCCAGCAGTGAGGGGCAGGGGGCAACCGGGGAGCTGTTTTTT. It is translated as CASSEGQGATGELFF.

CDR3 region: CATQPYGANVLTF. The CDR3 nucleotides read TGTGCCACCCAACCGTATGGGGCCAACGTCCTGACTTTC. This chain joins TRBV6-5 and TRBJ2-6, with D uncertain. The V gene lost 10 bases and the J gene lost 3 bases, with 10 bases spanning the gap. Looked up from germline, CDR1 is MNHEY and CDR2 is SVGAGI. The CDR3 contains 13 residues.

V usage is TRBV27 and J usage is TRBJ1-2; D call uncertain. The V gene's germline CDR1 is MNHEY and CDR2 SMNVEV (reference sequence). Trimming removed 3 bases from V and 4 bases from J, with 9 bases in between. The CDR3 consists of 13 residues. The DNA of the CDR3 is TGTGCCAGCAGTTTTTCCCAACTCTATGGCTACACCTTC. Protein: CASSFSQLYGYTF.

This clone appeared a single time. The rearrangement joins TRBV6-6 to TRBJ1-6; TRBD1 is a possible D gene (5 bases). In germline, CDR1 is MNHNY, CDR2 SVGAGI (reference sequence). The CDR3 contains 13 residues. Trimming stripped 8 bases from V and 4 bases from J, with 9 bases between. The DNA of the CDR3 is TGTGCCAGCGGGAGACAGTATAATTCACCCCTCCACTTT. This gives the protein CASGRQYNSPLHF.

J is TRBJ2-1 and V is TRBV12-3 or TRBV12-4; D unclear. CDR3 length: 11 residues. V lost 4 bases, J lost 6 bases, and 4 bases lay in between. DNA for the CDR3: TGTGCCAGCAGTTGGGGCAATGAGCAGTTCTTC. As protein: CASSWGNEQFF.

The chain joins TRBV5-1 to TRBJ1-2; 9 bases line up with TRBD1. V lost 4 bases to trimming and J lost 6 bases; unmatched junction nucleotides: 4. This CDR3 region has 13 residues. The germline CDR1 and CDR2 sequences are SGHRS and YFSETQ. The CDR3 loop reads CASSPGTGNGYTF. The CDR3 DNA sequence: TGCGCCAGCAGCCCCGGGACAGGGAATGGCTACACCTTC.